This T cell receptor (beta chain) was recovered during a study of blood T cell repertoires in COVID-19. Study in general: Italy, Spain and the United States were the sources of the convalescent and acute COVID-19 samples. T cells, B-cell-depleted T cells, or PBMCs provided the cDNA or gDNA that served as material.

The length of the CDR3 is 15 residues. CDR1 is SGHVS, CDR2 FNYEAQ, per germline. The V gene lost 5 bases and the J gene lost 2 bases, with 15 bases spanning the gap. Under the authors' procedure: Scientists estimated how many nucleated cells there were by amplifying reference gene primers. TCRdb's table, derived via immunoSEQ multiplex PCR, lists solely in-frame clones and lacks some. V and J calls and clone size follow that table, whereas D and trimming were derived from the DNA. This sample has some 97,000 clones, with approximately 89% found just once. This clonotype originated in a man in his forties or fifties with active COVID-19. This chain links TRBV7-6 with TRBJ2-5; tentatively, D is TRBD1 (7 bases). Sequences were obtained from peripheral blood. This CDR3 reads CASSRIPGGQETQYF. The CDR3 coding sequence is TGTGCCAGCAGCCGGATCCCAGGGGGGCAAGAGACCCAGTACTTC.